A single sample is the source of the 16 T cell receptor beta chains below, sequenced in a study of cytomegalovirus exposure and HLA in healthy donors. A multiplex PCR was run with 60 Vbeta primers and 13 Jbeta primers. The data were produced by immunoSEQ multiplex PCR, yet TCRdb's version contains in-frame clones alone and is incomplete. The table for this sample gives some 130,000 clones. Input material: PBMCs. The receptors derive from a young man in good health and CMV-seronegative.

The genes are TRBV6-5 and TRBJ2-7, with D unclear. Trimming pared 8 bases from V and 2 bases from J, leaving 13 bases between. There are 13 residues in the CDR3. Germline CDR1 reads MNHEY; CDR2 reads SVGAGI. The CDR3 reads CASSNPAAYEQYF. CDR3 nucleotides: TGTGCCAGCTCGAACCCCGCAGCCTACGAGCAGTACTTC.

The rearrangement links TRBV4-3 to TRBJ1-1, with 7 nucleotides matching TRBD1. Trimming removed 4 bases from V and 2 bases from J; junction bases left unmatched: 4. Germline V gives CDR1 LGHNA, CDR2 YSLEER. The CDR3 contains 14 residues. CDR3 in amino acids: CASSPRGTNTEAFF. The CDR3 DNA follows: TGCGCCAGCAGCCCCAGGGGGACAAACACTGAAGCTTTCTTT.

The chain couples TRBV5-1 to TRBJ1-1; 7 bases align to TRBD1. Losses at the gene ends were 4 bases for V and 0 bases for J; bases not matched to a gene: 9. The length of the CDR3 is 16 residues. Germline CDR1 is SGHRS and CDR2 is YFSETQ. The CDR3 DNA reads TGCGCCAGCAGCGTGAACCCGGGACAGATGAACACTGAAGCTTTCTTT. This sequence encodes CASSVNPGQMNTEAFF.

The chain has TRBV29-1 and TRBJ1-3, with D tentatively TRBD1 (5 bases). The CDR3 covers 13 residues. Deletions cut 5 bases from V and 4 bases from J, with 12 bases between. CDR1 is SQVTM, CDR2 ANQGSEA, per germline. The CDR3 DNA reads TGCAGCGTTTTAACTAAGGGGGGAAACACCATATATTTT. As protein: CSVLTKGGNTIYF.

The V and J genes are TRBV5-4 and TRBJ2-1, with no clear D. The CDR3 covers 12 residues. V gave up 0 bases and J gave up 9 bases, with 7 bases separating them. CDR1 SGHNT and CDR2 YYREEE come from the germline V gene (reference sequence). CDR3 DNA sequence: TGTGCCAGCAGCTTGGTGGCAGGTGAGCAGTTCTTC. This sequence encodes CASSLVAGEQFF.

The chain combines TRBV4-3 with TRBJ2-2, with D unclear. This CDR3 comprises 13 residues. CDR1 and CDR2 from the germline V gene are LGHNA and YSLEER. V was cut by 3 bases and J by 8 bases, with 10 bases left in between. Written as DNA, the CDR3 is TGCGCCAGCAGCCAGGAGATGGTAGGGGAGCTGTTTTTT. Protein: CASSQEMVGELFF.

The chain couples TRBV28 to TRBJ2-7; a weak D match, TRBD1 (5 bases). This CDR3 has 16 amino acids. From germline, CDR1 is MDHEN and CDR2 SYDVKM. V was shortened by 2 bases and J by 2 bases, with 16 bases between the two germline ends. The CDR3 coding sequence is TGTGCCAGCAGTTTACCAACAGGATTACTGACCTACGAGCAGTACTTC. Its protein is CASSLPTGLLTYEQYF.

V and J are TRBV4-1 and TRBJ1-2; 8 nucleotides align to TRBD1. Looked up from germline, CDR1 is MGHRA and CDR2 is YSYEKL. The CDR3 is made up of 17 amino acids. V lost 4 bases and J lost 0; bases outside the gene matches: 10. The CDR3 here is CASSPTHSGGPNYGYTF. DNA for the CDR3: TGCGCCAGCAGCCCAACCCATTCAGGGGGCCCTAACTATGGCTACACCTTC.

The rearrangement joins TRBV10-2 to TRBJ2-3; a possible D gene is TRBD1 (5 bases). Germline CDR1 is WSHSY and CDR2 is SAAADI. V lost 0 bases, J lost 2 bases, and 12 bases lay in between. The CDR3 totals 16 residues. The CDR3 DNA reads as TGCGCCAGCAGTGAGTCGGGGCAGGGCTACACAGATACGCAGTATTTT. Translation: CASSESGQGYTDTQYF.

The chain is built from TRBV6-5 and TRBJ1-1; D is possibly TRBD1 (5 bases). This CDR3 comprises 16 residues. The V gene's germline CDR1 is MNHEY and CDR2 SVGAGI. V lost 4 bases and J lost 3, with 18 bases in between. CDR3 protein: CASSSLSPPGDTEAFF. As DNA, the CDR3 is TGTGCCAGCAGTTCCCTCTCCCCGCCGGGGGACACTGAAGCTTTCTTT.

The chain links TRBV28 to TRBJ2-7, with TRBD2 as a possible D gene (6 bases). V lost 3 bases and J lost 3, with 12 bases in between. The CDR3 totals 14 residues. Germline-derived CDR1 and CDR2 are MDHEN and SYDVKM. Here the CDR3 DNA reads TGTGCCAGCAGTTTTGGGGGGAAAGGCTACGAGCAGTACTTC. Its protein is CASSFGGKGYEQYF. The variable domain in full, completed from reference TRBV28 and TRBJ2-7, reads DVKVTQSSRYLVKRTGEKVFLECVQDMDHENMFWYRQDPGLGLRLIYFSYDVKMKEKGDIPEGYSVSREKKERFSLILESASTNQTSMYLCASSFGGKGYEQYFGPGTRLTVT.

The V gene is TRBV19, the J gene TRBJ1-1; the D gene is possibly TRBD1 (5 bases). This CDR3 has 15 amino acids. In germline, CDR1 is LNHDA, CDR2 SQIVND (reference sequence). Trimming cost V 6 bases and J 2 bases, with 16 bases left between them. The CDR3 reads CASRSPGGDNTEAFF. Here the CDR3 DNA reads TGTGCCAGTAGATCCCCCGGGGGGGATAACACTGAAGCTTTCTTT.

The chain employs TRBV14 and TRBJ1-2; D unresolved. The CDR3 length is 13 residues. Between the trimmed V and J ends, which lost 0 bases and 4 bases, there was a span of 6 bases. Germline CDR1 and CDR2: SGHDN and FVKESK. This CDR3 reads CASSQDHSYGYTF. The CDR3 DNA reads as TGTGCCAGCAGCCAAGATCACAGCTATGGCTACACCTTC.

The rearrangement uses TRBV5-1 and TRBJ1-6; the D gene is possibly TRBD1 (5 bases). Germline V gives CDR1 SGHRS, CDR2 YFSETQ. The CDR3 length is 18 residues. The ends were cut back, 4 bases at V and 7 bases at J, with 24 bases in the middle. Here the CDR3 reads CASSPKTGPTQENSPLHF. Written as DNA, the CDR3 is TGCGCCAGCAGCCCCAAAACAGGTCCGACCCAAGAAAATTCACCCCTCCACTTT.

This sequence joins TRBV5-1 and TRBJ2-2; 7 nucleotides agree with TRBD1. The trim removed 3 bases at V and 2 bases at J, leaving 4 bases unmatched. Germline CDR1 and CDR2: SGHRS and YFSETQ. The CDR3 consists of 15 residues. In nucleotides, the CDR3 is TGCGCCAGCAGCTCGGACAGGCAAAACACCGGGGAGCTGTTTTTT. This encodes CASSSDRQNTGELFF.

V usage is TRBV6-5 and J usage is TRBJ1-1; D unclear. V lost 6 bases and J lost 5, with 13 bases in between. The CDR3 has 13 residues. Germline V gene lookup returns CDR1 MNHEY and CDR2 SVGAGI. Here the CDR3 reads CASSFTGDTEAFF. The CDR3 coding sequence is TGTGCCAGCAGCTTTACCGGGGATACTGAAGCTTTCTTT.